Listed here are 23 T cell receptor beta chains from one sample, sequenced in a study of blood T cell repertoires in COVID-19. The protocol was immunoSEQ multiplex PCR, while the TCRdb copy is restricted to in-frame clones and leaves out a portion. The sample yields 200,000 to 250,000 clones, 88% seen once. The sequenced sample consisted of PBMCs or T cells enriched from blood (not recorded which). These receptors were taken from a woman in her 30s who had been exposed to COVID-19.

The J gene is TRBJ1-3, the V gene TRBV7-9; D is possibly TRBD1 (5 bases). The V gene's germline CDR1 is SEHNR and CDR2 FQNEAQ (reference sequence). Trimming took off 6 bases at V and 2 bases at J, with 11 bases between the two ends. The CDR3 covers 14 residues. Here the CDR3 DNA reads TGTGCCAGCAGTGTACCAGGGACTGGAAACACCATATATTTT. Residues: CASSVPGTGNTIYF.

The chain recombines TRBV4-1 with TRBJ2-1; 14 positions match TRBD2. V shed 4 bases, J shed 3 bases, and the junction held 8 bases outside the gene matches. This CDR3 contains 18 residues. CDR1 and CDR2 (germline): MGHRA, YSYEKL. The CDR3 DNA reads TGCGCCAGCAGCCCTGCCGGGACTAGCGGGAGACTCTACAATGAGCAGTTCTTC. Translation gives CASSPAGTSGRLYNEQFF.

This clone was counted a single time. CDR3 DNA sequence: TGTGCCAGCAGTGCTGGGACAGGGTACAATCAGCCCCAGCATTTT. This gives the protein CASSAGTGYNQPQHF. The chain recombines TRBV2 with TRBJ1-5; 9 bases are shared with TRBD1. There are 15 residues in the CDR3. From germline, CDR1 is SNHLY and CDR2 FYNNEI. Trimming cost V 4 bases and J 3 bases; bases outside gene matches: 4.

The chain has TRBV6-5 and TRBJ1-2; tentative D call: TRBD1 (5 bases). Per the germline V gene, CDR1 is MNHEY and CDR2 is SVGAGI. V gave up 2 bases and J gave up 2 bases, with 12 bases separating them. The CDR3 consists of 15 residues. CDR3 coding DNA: TGTGCCAGCAGTTACCGGCCGACAGCGAACTATGGCTACACCTTC. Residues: CASSYRPTANYGYTF.

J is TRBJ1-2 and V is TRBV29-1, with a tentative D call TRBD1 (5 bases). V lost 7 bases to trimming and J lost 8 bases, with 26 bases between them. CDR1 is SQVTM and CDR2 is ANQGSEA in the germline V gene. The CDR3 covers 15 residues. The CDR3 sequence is CSAPSGGGGVKGYTF. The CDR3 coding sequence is TGCAGCGCCCCTTCGGGGGGAGGAGGAGTAAAAGGCTACACCTTC.

The CDR3 spells CASSQTFHRGSYGYTF. Written as DNA, the CDR3 is TGCGCCAGCAGCCAAACTTTTCACAGGGGTTCCTATGGCTACACCTTC. The V and J genes are TRBV4-1 and TRBJ1-2; 7 positions agree with TRBD1. CDR3 length equals 16 residues. Germline V gives CDR1 MGHRA, CDR2 YSYEKL. Germline trimming cut 2 bases from V and 4 bases from J; bases unmatched to any gene: 10.

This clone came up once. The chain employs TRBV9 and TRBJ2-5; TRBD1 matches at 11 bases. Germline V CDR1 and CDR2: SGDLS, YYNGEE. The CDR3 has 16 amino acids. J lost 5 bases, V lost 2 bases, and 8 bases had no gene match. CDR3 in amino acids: CASSVGTGGLFETQYF. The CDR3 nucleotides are TGTGCCAGCAGCGTGGGGACAGGGGGATTATTTGAGACCCAGTACTTC.

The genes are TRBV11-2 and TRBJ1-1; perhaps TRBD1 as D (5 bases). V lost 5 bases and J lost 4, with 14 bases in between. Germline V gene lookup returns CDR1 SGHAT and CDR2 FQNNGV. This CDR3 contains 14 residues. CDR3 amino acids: CASSPRGSGTEAFF. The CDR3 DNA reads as TGTGCCAGCAGCCCTCGGGGGAGCGGCACTGAAGCTTTCTTT.

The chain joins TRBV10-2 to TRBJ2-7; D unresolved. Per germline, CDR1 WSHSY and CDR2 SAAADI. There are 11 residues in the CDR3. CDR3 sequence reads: CASRSSYEQYF. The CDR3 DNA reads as TGCGCAAGTAGGAGCTCCTACGAGCAGTACTTC.

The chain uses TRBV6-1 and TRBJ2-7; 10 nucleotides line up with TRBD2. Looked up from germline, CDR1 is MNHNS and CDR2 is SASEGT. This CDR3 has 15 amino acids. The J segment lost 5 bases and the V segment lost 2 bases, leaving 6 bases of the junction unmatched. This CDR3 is CASSETVAGGNEQYF. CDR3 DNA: TGTGCCAGCAGTGAAACGGTAGCGGGAGGAAACGAGCAGTACTTC.

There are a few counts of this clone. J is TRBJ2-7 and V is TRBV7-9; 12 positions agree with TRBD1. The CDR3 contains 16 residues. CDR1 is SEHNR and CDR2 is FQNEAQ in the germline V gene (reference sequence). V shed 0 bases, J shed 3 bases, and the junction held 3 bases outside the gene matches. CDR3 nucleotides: TGTGCCAGCAGCTTAGCAGGGACAGGGGGCCGCTACGAGCAGTACTTC. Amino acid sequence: CASSLAGTGGRYEQYF.

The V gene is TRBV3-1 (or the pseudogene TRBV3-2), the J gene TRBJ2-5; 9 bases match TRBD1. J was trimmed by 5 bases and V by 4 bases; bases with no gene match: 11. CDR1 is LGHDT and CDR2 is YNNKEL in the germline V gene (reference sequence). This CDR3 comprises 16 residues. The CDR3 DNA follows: TGTGCCAGCAGCCGACAAGTTACAGGGGGCGGTGAGACCCAGTACTTC. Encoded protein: CASSRQVTGGGETQYF.

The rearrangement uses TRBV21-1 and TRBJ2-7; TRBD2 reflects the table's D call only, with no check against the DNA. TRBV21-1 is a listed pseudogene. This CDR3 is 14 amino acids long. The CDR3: CARLGSGKGYEQYF. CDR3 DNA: TGTGCCCGTCTAGGCTCGGGTAAAGGCTACGAGCAGTACTTC.

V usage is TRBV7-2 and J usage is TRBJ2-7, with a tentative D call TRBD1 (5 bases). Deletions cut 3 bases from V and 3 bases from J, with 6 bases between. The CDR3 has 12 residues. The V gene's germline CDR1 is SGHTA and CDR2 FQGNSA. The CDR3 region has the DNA TGTGCCAGCAGCTTGGACATCTACGAGCAGTACTTC. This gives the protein CASSLDIYEQYF. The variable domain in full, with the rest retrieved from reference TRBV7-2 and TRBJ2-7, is GAGVSQSPSNKVTEKGKDVELRCDPISGHTALYWYRQSLGQGLEFLIYFQGNSAPDKSGLPSDRFSAERTGGSVSTLTIQRTQQEDSAVYLCASSLDIYEQYFGPGTRLTVT.

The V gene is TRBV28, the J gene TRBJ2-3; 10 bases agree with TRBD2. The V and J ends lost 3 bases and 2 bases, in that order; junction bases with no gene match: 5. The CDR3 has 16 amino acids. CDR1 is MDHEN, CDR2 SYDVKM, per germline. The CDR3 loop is CASSFTSGDYTDTQYF. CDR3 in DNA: TGTGCCAGCAGTTTCACTAGCGGGGACTACACAGATACGCAGTATTTT.

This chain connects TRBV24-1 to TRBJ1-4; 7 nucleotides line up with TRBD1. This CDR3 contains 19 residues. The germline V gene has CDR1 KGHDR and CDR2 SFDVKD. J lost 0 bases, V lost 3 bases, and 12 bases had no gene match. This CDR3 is CATSDRTGTSTSTNEKLFF. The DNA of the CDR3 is TGTGCCACCAGTGATCGGACAGGAACTAGTACCTCAACTAATGAAAAACTGTTTTTT.

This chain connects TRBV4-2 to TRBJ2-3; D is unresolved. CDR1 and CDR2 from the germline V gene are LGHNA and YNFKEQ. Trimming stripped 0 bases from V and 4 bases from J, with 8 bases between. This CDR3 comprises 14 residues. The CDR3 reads CASSQDFAADTQYF. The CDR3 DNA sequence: TGTGCCAGCAGCCAAGATTTCGCGGCAGATACGCAGTATTTT.

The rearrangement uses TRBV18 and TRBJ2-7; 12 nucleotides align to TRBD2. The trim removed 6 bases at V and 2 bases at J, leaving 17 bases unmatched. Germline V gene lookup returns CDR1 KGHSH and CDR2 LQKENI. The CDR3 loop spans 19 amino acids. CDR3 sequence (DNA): TGTGCCAGCTCGCGCCCAACTCTAGCGGGAGGGCCTGCTACCTACGAGCAGTACTTC. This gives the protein CASSRPTLAGGPATYEQYF. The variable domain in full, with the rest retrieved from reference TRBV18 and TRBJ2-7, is NAGVMQNPRHLVRRRGQEARLRCSPMKGHSHVYWYRQLPEEGLKFMVYLQKENIIDESGMPKERFSAEFPKEGPSILRIQQVVRGDSAAYFCASSRPTLAGGPATYEQYFGPGTRLTVT.

CDR3 sequence reads: CASSFGLAEGEQYF. CDR3 sequence (DNA): TGTGCCAGCAGCTTCGGGCTAGCGGAGGGCGAGCAGTACTTC. The V call is TRBV7-9, the J call TRBJ2-7, with TRBD2 matching 7 bases. Germline V gene sequence: CDR1 SEHNR, CDR2 FQNEAQ (reference sequence). V trimming: 3 bases; J trimming: 6 bases; junction bases outside the gene matches: 8. The CDR3 length is 14 residues.

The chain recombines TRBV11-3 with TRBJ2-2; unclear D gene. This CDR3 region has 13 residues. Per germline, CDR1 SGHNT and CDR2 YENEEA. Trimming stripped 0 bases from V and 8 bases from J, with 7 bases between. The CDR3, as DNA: TGTGCCAGCAGCTTAGACCCCAGAGGGGAGCTGTTTTTT. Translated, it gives CASSLDPRGELFF. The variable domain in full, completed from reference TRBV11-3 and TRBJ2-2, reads EAGVVQSPRYKIIEKKQPVAFWCNPISGHNTLYWYLQNLGQGPELLIRYENEEAVDDSQLPKDRFSAERLKGVDSTLKIQPAELGDSAVYLCASSLDPRGELFFGEGSRLTVL.

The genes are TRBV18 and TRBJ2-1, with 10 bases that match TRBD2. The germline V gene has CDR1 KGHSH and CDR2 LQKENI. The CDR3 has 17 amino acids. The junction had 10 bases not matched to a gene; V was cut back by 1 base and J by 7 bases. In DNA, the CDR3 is TGTGCCAGCTCACCACAGTCCCTAGCGGGAGTAGCAAATGAGCAGTTCTTC. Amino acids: CASSPQSLAGVANEQFF.

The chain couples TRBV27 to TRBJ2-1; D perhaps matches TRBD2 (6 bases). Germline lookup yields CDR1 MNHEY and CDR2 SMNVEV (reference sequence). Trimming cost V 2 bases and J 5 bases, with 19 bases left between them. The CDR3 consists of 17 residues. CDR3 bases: TGTGCCAGCAGTTTAGAGGGAGGATTAGGGGTTAACAATGAGCAGTTCTTC. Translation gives CASSLEGGLGVNNEQFF.

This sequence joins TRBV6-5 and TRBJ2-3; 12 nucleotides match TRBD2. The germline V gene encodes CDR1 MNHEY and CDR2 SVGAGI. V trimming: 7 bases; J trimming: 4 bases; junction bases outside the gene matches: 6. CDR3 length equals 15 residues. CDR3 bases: TGTGCCAGCACACCCCTAGCGGGAGGGTCAGATACGCAGTATTTT. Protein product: CASTPLAGGSDTQYF.